Included here is one T cell receptor beta chain sequence, with context. Its antigen is not identified. V lost 0 bases and J 2 bases, leaving 11 bases between the germline ends. This CDR3 region has 16 residues. From germline, CDR1 is MNHEY and CDR2 SVGAGI. The data are from a study of OX40 agonist ivuxolimab in advanced cancers. TCRdb's copy holds only in-frame clones and misses some; the assay was immunoSEQ multiplex PCR. The repertoire holds 100,000 or so clones, approximately 91% seen once, with roughly 0.75% in the top ten. Broader study findings: The study did not work out the antigen specificity of the expanded peripheral T cells.

This sequence was found in an adult with an advanced solid tumor such as melanoma, head and neck, liver or kidney cancer. Sample: CD4+ or CD8+ T cells sorted from blood, taken in a trial of the OX40 agonist ivuxolimab. This sequence joins TRBV6-5 and TRBJ1-3; TRBD1 might be the D (5 bases). In nucleotides, the CDR3 is TGTGCCAGCAGTTACTCGACAGCGGCGACTGGAAACACCATATATTTT. Protein: CASSYSTAATGNTIYF.